This T cell receptor (beta chain) came from a study of blood T cells in healthy people across ages. CDR3 length: 15 residues. Trimming stripped 2 bases from V and 3 bases from J, with 13 bases between. Germline V gene data show CDR1 as SNHLY and CDR2 as FYNNEI. This clonotype showed up just a few times. The use of a sample-barcoded 5' primer and a J-beta primer mix characterized a second PCR of about 7 to 12 cycles. TCRdb passed the 5' RACE reads through MiXCR, listing each CDR3 protein once. Among 730,000 or so distinct CDR3 sequences listed, roughly 43% were seen once. Sequenced: blood. The rearrangement uses TRBV2 and TRBJ2-5; D is possibly TRBD2 (5 bases). This sequence was found in a man older than 75 in good health. In DNA, the CDR3 is TGTGCCAGCAGTGAAAGGGAGACTAAAGAAGAGACCCAGTACTTC. Amino acids: CASSERETKEETQYF. The variable domain in full, with the rest retrieved from reference TRBV2 and TRBJ2-5, is EPEVTQTPSHQVTQMGQEVILRCVPISNHLYFYWYRQILGQKVEFLVSFYNNEISEKSEIFDDQFSVERPDGSNFTLKIRSTKLEDSAMYFCASSERETKEETQYFGPGTRLLVL.